Each of the 5 T cell receptor beta chains below was sequenced from the same sample in a study of read filtering for tumor transcriptome and immune sequencing. Molecular barcoded adaptors covering alpha/delta and beta/gamma chains were used on around 370 ng RNA. One entry per CDR3 protein results from TCRdb running MiXCR on the reads. The sample holds tens of thousands of distinct CDR3 sequences, roughly 21% seen once. Material for sequencing was a population of CD138-negative cells sorted from bone marrow. The source of these receptors is a donor at least 40 years old with multiple myeloma.

The table lists this clonotype with many counts. This rearrangement joins TRBV29-1 to TRBJ2-3, with D possibly being TRBD1 or TRBD2 (6 bases each). The CDR3 has 16 amino acids. V was cut by 4 bases and J by 4 bases, with 21 bases left in between. Germline assignment: CDR1 SQVTM and CDR2 ANQGSEA. Written as DNA, the CDR3 is TGCAGCGTTGCCGGGGGCGGGCGGACAGTCCCAGATACGCAGTATTTT. It specifies CSVAGGGRTVPDTQYF.

This clonotype appeared many times. This sequence joins TRBV7-3 and TRBJ1-1, with 8 bases aligning to TRBD1. The CDR3 has 14 residues. Germline-derived CDR1 and CDR2 are SGHTA and FQGTGA. J was trimmed by 3 bases and V by 7 bases; bases with no gene match: 7. The CDR3 sequence is CASKGQVGDTEAFF. DNA of the CDR3: TGTGCCAGCAAGGGACAGGTTGGGGACACTGAAGCTTTCTTT.

This clonotype was recorded many times. The chain is built from TRBV27 and TRBJ1-1; 7 bases align to TRBD1. With 8 bases clipped from V and 4 bases from J, the junction kept 7 bases outside the gene matches. This CDR3 is 13 amino acids long. Germline assignment: CDR1 MNHEY and CDR2 SMNVEV (reference sequence). The CDR3 region has the DNA TGTGCCAGCTCAAGACAGGGCGGCACTGAAGCTTTCTTT. It specifies CASSRQGGTEAFF.

This clonotype has more than one count but fewer than ten. A read error may account for a junction end that differs from germline. The chain links TRBV29-1 to TRBJ2-3; 7 positions agree with TRBD2. The CDR3 contains 12 residues. Germline CDR1 reads SQVTM; CDR2 reads ANQGSEA. CDR3 residues: CGVERDTDTQYF. DNA of the CDR3: TGCGGCGTTGAGCGGGACACAGATACGCAGTATTTT.

This clonotype was observed at least ten times. This chain joins TRBV12-3 or TRBV12-4 and TRBJ2-7; D ambiguous. Trimming stripped 3 bases from V and 1 base from J, with 10 bases between. The CDR3 has 14 amino acids. Here the CDR3 reads CASSFFSSSYEQYF. As DNA, the CDR3 is TGTGCCAGCAGTTTTTTTTCGTCGTCCTACGAGCAGTACTTC.